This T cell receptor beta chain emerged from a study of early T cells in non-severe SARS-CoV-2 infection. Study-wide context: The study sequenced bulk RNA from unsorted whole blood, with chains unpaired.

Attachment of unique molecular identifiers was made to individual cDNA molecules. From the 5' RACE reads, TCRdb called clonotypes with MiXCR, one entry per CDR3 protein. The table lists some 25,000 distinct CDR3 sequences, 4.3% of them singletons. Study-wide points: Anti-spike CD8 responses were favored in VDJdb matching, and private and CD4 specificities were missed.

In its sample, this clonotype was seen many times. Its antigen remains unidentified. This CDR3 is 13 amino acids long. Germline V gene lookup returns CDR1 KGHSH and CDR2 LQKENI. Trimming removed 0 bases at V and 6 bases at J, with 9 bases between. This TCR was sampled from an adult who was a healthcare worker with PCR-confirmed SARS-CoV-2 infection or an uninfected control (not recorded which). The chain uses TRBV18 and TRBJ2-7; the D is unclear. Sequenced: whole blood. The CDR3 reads CASSPPTVTEQYF. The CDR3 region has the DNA TGTGCCAGCTCACCACCCACGGTTACCGAGCAGTACTTC.